These T cell receptor beta chains were read from a single sample in a study of cytomegalovirus exposure and HLA in healthy donors. TCRdb's copy holds only in-frame clones and misses some; the assay was immunoSEQ multiplex PCR. Of 200,000 to 250,000 clones in the sample, 78% are singletons; the top ten hold about 0.47%. Sequencing was performed on PBMCs. Receptors originate from a boy between 10 and 17 years old in good health and CMV-seronegative. CDR3s include the opening cysteine and the closing phenylalanine or tryptophan. D genes are given only for firm matches. For some rows the clone size is stated as once, few or many, or as a class when expanded; others skip it.

clone size: NA
J gene: TRBJ1-5
D gene: NA
V gene: TRBV5-5
CDR3 protein: CASRPSDSPNQPQHF
CDR3 DNA: TGTGCCAGCAGACCCTCGGACAGCCCAAATCAGCCCCAGCATTTT

clone size: NA
J gene: TRBJ1-5
D gene: TRBD1
V gene: TRBV11-2
CDR3 protein: CASSLAGGSQPQHF
CDR3 DNA: TGTGCCAGCAGCTTAGCAGGGGGTTCTCAGCCCCAGCATTTT

clone size: NA
J gene: TRBJ1-1
D gene: NA
V gene: TRBV6-6
CDR3 protein: CASSGTLAGLNTEAFF
CDR3 DNA: TGTGCCAGCAGTGGGACCCTCGCGGGGCTGAACACTGAAGCTTTCTTT

clone size: NA
J gene: TRBJ1-1
D gene: TRBD1
V gene: TRBV5-1
CDR3 protein: CASSSGQVQNTEAFF
CDR3 DNA: TGCGCCAGCAGTTCAGGACAGGTCCAGAACACTGAAGCTTTCTTT

clone size: NA
J gene: TRBJ1-6
D gene: NA
V gene: TRBV14
CDR3 protein: CASSQVRRGSYNSPLHF
CDR3 DNA: TGTGCCAGCAGCCAAGTGAGGAGAGGCTCCTATAATTCACCCCTCCACTTT

clone size: NA
J gene: TRBJ1-1
D gene: NA
V gene: TRBV19
CDR3 protein: CASSIAPGGEAFF
CDR3 DNA: TGTGCCAGTAGTATCGCTCCGGGGGGTGAGGCTTTCTTT

clone size: NA
J gene: TRBJ1-1
D gene: NA
V gene: TRBV6-1
CDR3 protein: CASFPSQRTEAFF
CDR3 DNA: TGTGCCAGCTTTCCCTCTCAGCGAACTGAAGCTTTCTTT

clone size: few
J gene: TRBJ1-5
D gene: NA
V gene: TRBV5-1
CDR3 protein: CASRTTPEVQPQHF
CDR3 DNA: TGCGCCAGCAGAACCACTCCGGAGGTTCAGCCCCAGCATTTT

clone size: NA
J gene: TRBJ2-7
D gene: NA
V gene: TRBV19
CDR3 protein: CASSRRDSYEQYF
CDR3 DNA: TGTGCCAGTAGTCGGCGGGACTCCTACGAGCAGTACTTC

clone size: NA
J gene: TRBJ2-1
D gene: NA
V gene: TRBV5-1
CDR3 protein: CASSLPSGPGYNEQFF
CDR3 DNA: TGCGCCAGCAGCTTGCCCAGCGGGCCGGGGTACAATGAGCAGTTCTTC

clone size: NA
J gene: TRBJ1-2
D gene: TRBD1
V gene: TRBV29-1
CDR3 protein: CSVGQGVLVYGYTF
CDR3 DNA: TGCAGCGTTGGACAGGGGGTTTTGGTCTATGGCTACACCTTC

clone size: NA
J gene: TRBJ2-7
D gene: TRBD1
V gene: TRBV14
CDR3 protein: CASSRDRGNMISYEQYF
CDR3 DNA: TGTGCCAGCAGCCGGGACAGGGGGAACATGATCTCCTACGAGCAGTACTTC

clone size: few
J gene: TRBJ1-2
D gene: TRBD1
V gene: TRBV6-4
CDR3 protein: CASSDSTGEYYYGYTF
CDR3 DNA: TGTGCCAGCAGTGATTCGACAGGGGAGTACTACTATGGCTACACCTTC

clone size: NA
J gene: TRBJ2-5
D gene: TRBD2
V gene: TRBV7-3
CDR3 protein: CASSRGLAGETQYF
CDR3 DNA: TGTGCCAGCAGCCGCGGACTAGCGGGCGAGACCCAGTACTTC

clone size: NA
J gene: TRBJ2-2
D gene: NA
V gene: TRBV7-9
CDR3 protein: CASSSTNTGELFF
CDR3 DNA: TGTGCCAGCAGCTCTACGAACACCGGGGAGCTGTTTTTT

clone size: NA
J gene: TRBJ2-2
D gene: TRBD1
V gene: TRBV19
CDR3 protein: CASSIGTGSIAGELFF
CDR3 DNA: TGTGCCAGTAGTATTGGGACAGGGTCTATCGCCGGGGAGCTGTTCTTT

clone size: NA
J gene: TRBJ1-4
D gene: TRBD1
V gene: TRBV5-1
CDR3 protein: CASSSTGTGNEKLFF
CDR3 DNA: TGCGCCAGCAGCTCAACCGGGACAGGGAATGAAAAACTGTTTTTT

clone size: few
J gene: TRBJ2-7
D gene: TRBD1
V gene: TRBV6-1
CDR3 protein: CASSIGDSYEQYF
CDR3 DNA: TGTGCCAGCAGTATAGGGGACAGCTACGAGCAGTACTTC

clone size: NA
J gene: TRBJ1-3
D gene: TRBD1
V gene: TRBV30
CDR3 protein: CAWGRGGDADTIYF
CDR3 DNA: TGTGCCTGGGGGAGAGGGGGCGACGCGGACACCATATATTTT

clone size: NA
J gene: TRBJ2-5
D gene: TRBD2
V gene: TRBV7-3
CDR3 protein: CASSLAASGGGETQYF
CDR3 DNA: TGTGCCAGCAGCTTAGCGGCTAGCGGGGGCGGGGAGACCCAGTACTTC

clone size: NA
J gene: TRBJ1-6
D gene: NA
V gene: TRBV5-1
CDR3 protein: CASSFGDMDSPLHF
CDR3 DNA: TGCGCCAGCAGCTTTGGGGACATGGATTCACCCCTCCACTTT

clone size: NA
J gene: TRBJ2-3
D gene: TRBD2
V gene: TRBV7-9
CDR3 protein: CASNLGSGGPRDF
CDR3 DNA: TGTGCCAGCAACCTCGGTAGCGGGGGCCCAAGGGATTTT

clone size: few
J gene: TRBJ2-1
D gene: NA
V gene: TRBV5-3
CDR3 protein: CASSLGDSSYNEQFF
CDR3 DNA: TGTGCCAGCAGCTTGGGGGACTCATCCTACAATGAGCAGTTCTTC